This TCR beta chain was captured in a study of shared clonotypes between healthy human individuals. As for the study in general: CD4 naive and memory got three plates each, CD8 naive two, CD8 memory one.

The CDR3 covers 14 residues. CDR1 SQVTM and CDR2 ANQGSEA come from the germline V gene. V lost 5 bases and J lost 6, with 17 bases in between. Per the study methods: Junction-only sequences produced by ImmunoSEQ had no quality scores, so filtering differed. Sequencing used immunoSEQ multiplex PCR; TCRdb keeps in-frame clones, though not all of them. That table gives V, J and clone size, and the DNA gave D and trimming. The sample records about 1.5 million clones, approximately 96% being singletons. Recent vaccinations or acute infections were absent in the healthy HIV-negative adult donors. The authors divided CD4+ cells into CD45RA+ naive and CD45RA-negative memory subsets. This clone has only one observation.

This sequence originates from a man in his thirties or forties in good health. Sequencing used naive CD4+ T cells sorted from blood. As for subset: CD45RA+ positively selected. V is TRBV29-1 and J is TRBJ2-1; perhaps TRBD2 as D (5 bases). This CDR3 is CSVFRWEWSNEQFF. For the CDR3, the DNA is TGCAGCGTTTTTAGGTGGGAGTGGAGCAATGAGCAGTTCTTC.